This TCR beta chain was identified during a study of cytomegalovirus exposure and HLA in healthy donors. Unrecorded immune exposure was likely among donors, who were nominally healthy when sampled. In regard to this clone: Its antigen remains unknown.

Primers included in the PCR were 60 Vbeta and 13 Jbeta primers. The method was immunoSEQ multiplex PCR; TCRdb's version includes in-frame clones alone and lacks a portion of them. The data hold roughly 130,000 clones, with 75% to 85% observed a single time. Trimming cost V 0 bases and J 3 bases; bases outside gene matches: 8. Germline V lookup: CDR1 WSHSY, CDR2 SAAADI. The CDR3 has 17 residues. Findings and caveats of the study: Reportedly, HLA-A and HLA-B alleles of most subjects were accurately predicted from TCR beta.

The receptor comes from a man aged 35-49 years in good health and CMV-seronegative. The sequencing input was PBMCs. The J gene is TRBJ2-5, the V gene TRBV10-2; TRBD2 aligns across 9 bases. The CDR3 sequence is CASSESGLAGRKETQYF. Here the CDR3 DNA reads TGCGCCAGCAGTGAGTCGGGCCTAGCGGGAAGGAAAGAGACCCAGTACTTC.